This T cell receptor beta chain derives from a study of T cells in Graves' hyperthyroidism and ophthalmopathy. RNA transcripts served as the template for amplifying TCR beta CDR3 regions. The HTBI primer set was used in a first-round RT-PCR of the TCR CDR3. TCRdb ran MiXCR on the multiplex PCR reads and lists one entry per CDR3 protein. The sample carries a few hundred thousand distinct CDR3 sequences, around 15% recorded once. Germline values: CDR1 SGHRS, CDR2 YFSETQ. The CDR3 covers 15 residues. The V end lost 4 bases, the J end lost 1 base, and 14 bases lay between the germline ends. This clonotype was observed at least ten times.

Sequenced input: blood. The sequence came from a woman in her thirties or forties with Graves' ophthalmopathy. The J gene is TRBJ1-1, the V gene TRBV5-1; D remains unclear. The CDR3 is CASSPREGENTEAFF. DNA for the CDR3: TGCGCCAGCAGCCCGAGGGAGGGAGAGAACACTGAAGCTTTCTTT.